This T cell receptor (beta chain) is drawn from a study of T cell responses to AZD1222 COVID-19 vaccine. The data were produced by immunoSEQ multiplex PCR, yet TCRdb's version contains in-frame clones alone and is incomplete. The table includes 20,000 to 30,000 clones, roughly 91% detected once. The CDR3 loop spans 17 amino acids. From germline, CDR1 is SGHDT and CDR2 YYEEEE. Trimming took 2 bases from V and 6 from J; bases not matched to a gene: 13. This TCR was sampled from an adult who received the AZD1222 COVID-19 vaccine. The specimen was peripheral blood, collected 28 days after the second AZD1222 dose. V usage is TRBV5-6 and J usage is TRBJ2-2; TRBD1 matches at 7 bases. The CDR3 here is CASSFVPGTDLAGELFF. The CDR3 nucleotides read TGTGCCAGCAGCTTTGTCCCCGGGACAGACTTGGCCGGGGAGCTGTTTTTT.